This passage covers 19 T cell receptor beta chains from one sample sequenced in a study of shared clonotypes between healthy human individuals. The table came from immunoSEQ multiplex PCR; TCRdb's copy has only in-frame clones and leaves some out. The sample has around 550,000 clones, about 96% seen once; the top ten hold 0.05% to 0.07%. The sequencing input was naive CD4+ T cells sorted from blood. Subset denoted: CD45RA+ positively selected. The receptor source for this set is a woman younger than 45 in good health.

A single count supports this clone. The chain carries TRBV5-1 and TRBJ1-3; unclear D gene. The length of the CDR3 is 15 residues. V lost 0 bases and J lost 4, with 11 bases in between. The germline CDR1 and CDR2 sequences are SGHRS and YFSETQ. CDR3 in amino acids: CASSLESVGGNTIYF. As DNA, the CDR3 is TGCGCCAGCAGCTTGGAATCCGTGGGGGGAAACACCATATATTTT.

The V call is TRBV29-1, the J call TRBJ2-3; a weak D match, TRBD1 (5 bases). Looked up from germline, CDR1 is SQVTM and CDR2 is ANQGSEA. Trimming took 7 bases from V and 6 from J, leaving 17 bases between them. The length of the CDR3 is 13 residues. The CDR3 nucleotides are TGCAGCGCCCCAGGGAAGGGTGTCGATACGCAGTATTTT. Translated, it gives CSAPGKGVDTQYF.

V is TRBV28 and J is TRBJ2-7; 10 nucleotides match TRBD1. The CDR3 consists of 16 residues. Germline CDR1 reads MDHEN; CDR2 reads SYDVKM. J lost 0 bases, V lost 6 bases, and 8 bases had no gene match. CDR3 sequence reads: CASSAPGQGYSYEQYF. The CDR3 nucleotides read TGTGCCAGCAGCGCACCGGGACAGGGGTACTCCTACGAGCAGTACTTC. Drawing the rest from reference TRBV28 and TRBJ2-7, the complete variable domain is DVKVTQSSRYLVKRTGEKVFLECVQDMDHENMFWYRQDPGLGLRLIYFSYDVKMKEKGDIPEGYSVSREKKERFSLILESASTNQTSMYLCASSAPGQGYSYEQYFGPGTRLTVT.

V gene TRBV5-1 combines with J gene TRBJ1-3, with 10 bases fitting TRBD1. The CDR3 runs to 16 residues. V was clipped by 4 bases and J by 0 bases; unmatched bases: 4. In germline, CDR1 is SGHRS, CDR2 YFSETQ. The CDR3 coding sequence is TGCGCCAGCAGCGGGGGACAGGGGAACTCTGGAAACACCATATATTTT. This sequence encodes CASSGGQGNSGNTIYF. The full variable domain, completed using reference TRBV5-1 and TRBJ1-3, is KAGVTQTPRYLIKTRGQQVTLSCSPISGHRSVSWYQQTPGQGLQFLFEYFSETQRNKGNFPGRFSGRQFSNSRSEMNVSTLELGDSALYLCASSGGQGNSGNTIYFGEGSWLTVV.

The chain employs TRBV7-9 and TRBJ1-2; the D gene is possibly TRBD1 (5 bases). With 1 base removed from V and 2 bases from J, the gap between germline ends came to 8 bases. Per germline, CDR1 SEHNR and CDR2 FQNEAQ (reference sequence). CDR3 length: 14 amino acids. The CDR3 nucleotides are TGTGCCAGCAGCTTAGTGGGACTGAACTATGGCTACACCTTC. The encoded protein is CASSLVGLNYGYTF. Full variable domain (missing parts from reference TRBV7-9 and TRBJ1-2): DTGVSQNPRHKITKRGQNVTFRCDPISEHNRLYWYRQTLGQGPEFLTYFQNEAQLEKSRLLSDRFSAERPKGSFSTLEIQRTEQGDSAMYLCASSLVGLNYGYTFGSGTRLTVV.

V gene TRBV19 combines with J gene TRBJ2-1; the match to TRBD2 covers 12 bases. The CDR3 spans 18 residues. Germline V gene data show CDR1 as LNHDA and CDR2 as SQIVND (reference sequence). V was clipped by 2 bases and J by 5 bases; unmatched bases: 10. The CDR3 spells CASSIMTGLAGGNNEQFF. The CDR3 DNA reads TGTGCCAGTAGTATAATGACGGGGCTAGCGGGAGGGAACAATGAGCAGTTCTTC.

This chain's CDR3 is CARSGVKSYNEQFF. The CDR3 nucleotides read TGTGCCAGGTCGGGAGTGAAATCCTACAATGAGCAGTTCTTC. The V call is TRBV21-1, the J call TRBJ2-1; TRBD2 reflects the table's D call only, with no check against the DNA. TRBV21-1 is a pseudogene. This CDR3 comprises 14 residues.

The rearrangement joins TRBV7-9 to TRBJ2-3; D is possibly TRBD1 (6 bases). This CDR3 has 14 amino acids. Germline lookup yields CDR1 SEHNR and CDR2 FQNEAQ (reference sequence). The V end lost 2 bases, the J end lost 4 bases, and 10 bases lay between the germline ends. In DNA form, the CDR3 reads TGTGCCAGCAGCTTAACAGGGATCTCAGATACGCAGTATTTT. Its protein is CASSLTGISDTQYF. Supplemented by reference TRBV7-9 and TRBJ2-3, the full variable domain reads DTGVSQNPRHKITKRGQNVTFRCDPISEHNRLYWYRQTLGQGPEFLTYFQNEAQLEKSRLLSDRFSAERPKGSFSTLEIQRTEQGDSAMYLCASSLTGISDTQYFGPGTRLTVL.

This rearrangement joins TRBV4-1 to TRBJ1-5, with TRBD1 matching 7 bases. This CDR3 comprises 15 residues. Germline V CDR1 and CDR2: MGHRA, YSYEKL. The ends lost 4 bases at V and 2 bases at J; junction bases unmatched: 5. CDR3 nucleotides: TGCGCCAGCAGCCGGGGGACAGCGGGCAATCAGCCCCAGCATTTT. Translating gives CASSRGTAGNQPQHF.

The chain carries TRBV11-3 and TRBJ2-1; no reliable D call. CDR3 length: 13 amino acids. Per germline, CDR1 SGHNT and CDR2 YENEEA. V was cut by 5 bases and J by 5 bases, with 10 bases left in between. In nucleotides, the CDR3 is TGTGCCAGCAGCCTCACCGAAGACAATGAGCAGTTCTTC. Translation: CASSLTEDNEQFF.

V gene TRBV28 combines with J gene TRBJ1-4; 7 bases are a match to TRBD1. The CDR3 has 16 amino acids. Per the germline V gene, CDR1 is MDHEN and CDR2 is SYDVKM. With V trimmed by 2 bases and J by 2 bases, 5 bases remained unmatched. The CDR3 coding sequence is TGTGCCAGCAGTTTAATCAGGGGGACTACTAATGAAAAACTGTTTTTT. Translating gives CASSLIRGTTNEKLFF.

J is TRBJ1-2 and V is TRBV19; the D gene is possibly TRBD1 (5 bases). The germline CDR1 and CDR2 sequences are LNHDA and SQIVND (reference sequence). The CDR3 sequence is 15 residues long. V dropped 1 base and J dropped 4 bases, with 13 bases sitting between them. The CDR3 bases are TGTGCCAGTAGTATAGTTCGGGGCCTCGGCTATGGCTACACCTTC. This gives the protein CASSIVRGLGYGYTF.

The chain recombines TRBV11-3 with TRBJ2-1, with TRBD2 matching 7 bases. Looked up from germline, CDR1 is SGHNT and CDR2 is YENEEA. The CDR3 is made up of 14 amino acids. V lost 3 bases, J lost 7 bases, and 6 bases stayed unmatched. CDR3 DNA: TGTGCCAGCAGCTTGTCAGCGGGGTGGAATGAGCAGTTCTTC. Amino acids: CASSLSAGWNEQFF. The full variable domain, in which reference TRBV11-3 and TRBJ2-1 provide the parts outside the CDR3, is EAGVVQSPRYKIIEKKQPVAFWCNPISGHNTLYWYLQNLGQGPELLIRYENEEAVDDSQLPKDRFSAERLKGVDSTLKIQPAELGDSAVYLCASSLSAGWNEQFFGPGTRLTVL.

This chain connects TRBV28 to TRBJ1-2; D is unclear. Germline CDR1 MDHEN, CDR2 SYDVKM. The CDR3 spans 15 residues. With 6 bases removed from V and 3 bases from J, the gap between germline ends came to 17 bases. CDR3 loop: CASRNPEGNYYGYTF. The DNA of the CDR3 is TGTGCCAGCAGAAACCCCGAAGGCAACTACTATGGCTACACCTTC.

This clone occurred a few times. The chain couples TRBV10-2 to TRBJ1-1, with a possible D match to TRBD1 (5 bases). The V end was cut by 8 bases, the J end by 5 bases, with 18 bases between. Germline V lookup: CDR1 WSHSY, CDR2 SAAADI. The CDR3 is made up of 14 amino acids. The CDR3 nucleotides are TGCGCCAGCTCGATAAGCAGGGAGTCGACTGAAGCTTTCTTT. It is translated as CASSISRESTEAFF.

V gene TRBV27 combines with J gene TRBJ2-7; 10 bases are shared with TRBD1. The CDR3 spans 17 residues. After removal of 3 bases from V and 5 bases from J, the junction contained 13 bases not matched to a gene. Germline CDR1 MNHEY, CDR2 SMNVEV (reference sequence). CDR3 nucleotide sequence: TGTGCCAGCAGTTTGAGACACCCGGGACAGGGGACCCACGAGCAGTACTTC. Its translation is CASSLRHPGQGTHEQYF.

The chain uses TRBV7-9 and TRBJ2-6, with a possible D match to TRBD2 (5 bases). There are 17 residues in the CDR3. The V and J ends lost 5 bases and 0 bases respectively, with 14 bases between them. CDR1 SEHNR and CDR2 FQNEAQ come from the germline V gene (reference sequence). The DNA of the CDR3 is TGTGCCAGCAGCGCGCTTTGGGAGAGCTCTGGGGCCAACGTCCTGACTTTC. Its protein product is CASSALWESSGANVLTF.

Turning to this clone: This sample includes further DNA sequences coding for the same CDR3. V and J are TRBV28 and TRBJ1-5; D uncertain. V lost 2 bases to trimming and J lost 5 bases, with 1 base between them. The CDR3 sequence is 11 residues long. In germline, CDR1 is MDHEN, CDR2 SYDVKM. In nucleotides, the CDR3 is TGTGCCAGCAGTTTAGATCAGCCCCAGCATTTT. This translates into CASSLDQPQHF.

The chain employs TRBV27 and TRBJ2-7; 7 bases agree with TRBD1. Per germline, CDR1 MNHEY and CDR2 SMNVEV (reference sequence). The junction had 15 bases not matched to a gene; V was cut back by 3 bases and J by 4 bases. This CDR3 contains 17 residues. DNA for the CDR3: TGTGCCAGCAGTTTTAGACAGGGTCGGGTAGAGAAGTACGAGCAGTACTTC. It is translated as CASSFRQGRVEKYEQYF.